This TCR beta chain derives from a study of post-analysis software for immune sequencing data. For the study at large: The patients showed relapsing-remitting, secondary progressive and progressive-relapsing multiple sclerosis courses. General study points: About five TRBV segments, including TRBV5-6, TRBV5-1 and TRBV20-1, were more frequent in patients than controls. For normalized Chao1 diversity, multiple sclerosis patients scored significantly lower than controls did. Analysis by F measure revealed that same-batch samples clustered strongly together.

The authors incorporated unique molecular identifiers into the TCR beta cDNA libraries. When 1 to 10 million T cells were used, they gave roughly 500,000 cDNA molecules. In TCRdb, the PCR reads were re-called with MiXCR into one record per CDR3 protein. The sample holds 800,000 to 950,000 distinct CDR3 sequences, about 53% seen once. Germline CDR1 and CDR2: DFQATT and SNEGSKA (reference sequence). The V end lost 6 bases, the J end lost 0 bases, and 14 bases lay between the germline ends. The CDR3 has 14 residues. About this clonotype: The antigen is unknown.

Sequencing was done on a sample of blood. The rearrangement links TRBV20-1 to TRBJ1-2; D gene ambiguous. The sequence was collected from a girl aged 10 to 17 with multiple sclerosis. CDR3 bases: TGCAGTGCCGCTGAGGCAGGAACTAACTATGGCTACACCTTC. Translating gives CSAAEAGTNYGYTF.